Given below is one T cell receptor (beta chain) in context. This entry is derived from a study of cytomegalovirus exposure and HLA in healthy donors. Primers for the PCR totalled 60 Vbeta and 13 Jbeta. Assay: immunoSEQ multiplex PCR; the TCRdb copy retains only in-frame clones and omits some. This table has some 200,000 clones, about three quarters appearing once. There are 16 residues in the CDR3. Germline assignment: CDR1 MRHNA and CDR2 SNTAGT. With 5 bases clipped from V and 1 base from J, the junction kept 3 bases outside the gene matches. The V call is TRBV6-4, the J call TRBJ2-2; TRBD2 aligns across 11 bases. Sequenced material: PBMCs. The receptor was derived from a man aged 40-50 years in good health and CMV-seronegative. Here the CDR3 reads CASSRGLAVNTGELFF. The DNA of the CDR3 is TGTGCCAGCAGTCGGGGACTAGCGGTGAACACCGGGGAGCTGTTTTTT.